Listed below are T cell receptor beta chains from one sample, sequenced in a study of cytomegalovirus exposure and HLA in healthy donors. Measured with immunoSEQ multiplex PCR; TCRdb has only the in-frame clones, and not every one. The sample lists about 130,000 clones; about 76% were seen once. Sequenced sample: PBMCs. The receptors were sampled from a man in his forties or fifties in good health and CMV-seropositive. Both conserved end residues are part of each CDR3. D genes are given only for firm matches. Size is stated for part of the rows, as once, few or many counts, or as a class when the clone is expanded.

TRBV5-6,TRBJ2-5,NA,NA,TGTGCCAGCACCGCAGGGTCGGAGACCCAGTACTTC,CASTAGSETQYF
TRBV29-1,TRBJ1-5,NA,NA,TGCAGCGCCCTTACAGGTTTCGATCAGCCCCAGCATTTT,CSALTGFDQPQHF
TRBV30,TRBJ2-2,NA,TRBD2,TGTGCCTGGAGGCAGCGGGGGAGCACCGGGGAGCTGTTTTTT,CAWRQRGSTGELFF
TRBV5-1,TRBJ2-7,NA,TRBD2,TGCGCCAGCAGCTCGTCGGCGGGGGTTACCCACGAGCAGTACTTC,CASSSSAGVTHEQYF
TRBV11-2,TRBJ1-1,NA,TRBD1,TGTGCCAGCAGCTTCAATCTCGGACAGGGCGACACTGAAGCTTTCTTT,CASSFNLGQGDTEAFF
TRBV2,TRBJ2-6,NA,NA,TGTGCCAGCAGATCCAGGACTGGGGCCAACGTCCTGACTTTC,CASRSRTGANVLTF
TRBV2,TRBJ1-5,few,TRBD1,TGTGCCAGCAGTGCGCCCGGGACAGGGAATCAGCCCCAGCATTTT,CASSAPGTGNQPQHF
TRBV7-2,TRBJ2-5,NA,TRBD1,TGTGCCAGCAGCTTGGGGACAGGGGGATGGACAGAGACCCAGTACTTC,CASSLGTGGWTETQYF
TRBV13,TRBJ2-3,NA,TRBD1,TGTGCCAGCAGCTTTCGACAGGGCATCACAGATACGCAGTATTTT,CASSFRQGITDTQYF
TRBV2,TRBJ1-1,NA,NA,TGTGCCAGCAGCACACAGGGTCTCGGCACTGAAGCTTTCTTT,CASSTQGLGTEAFF
TRBV10-3,TRBJ1-2,few,TRBD1,TGTGCCATCAGAGGGACAGGGGTCTATGGCTACACCTTC,CAIRGTGVYGYTF
TRBV6-1,TRBJ1-5,NA,TRBD1,TGTGCCAGCGATCGACAGGGGGCAGGTCAGCCCCAGCATTTT,CASDRQGAGQPQHF
TRBV28,TRBJ1-5,NA,NA,TGTGCCAGCAGACTCCCCGGGGGGCGAACCGCCAATCAGCCCCAGCATTTT,CASRLPGGRTANQPQHF
TRBV5-1,TRBJ1-1,NA,NA,TGCGCCAGCAGCTTAGATGTACAGCCAGGGAACACTGAAGCTTTCTTT,CASSLDVQPGNTEAFF
TRBV27,TRBJ1-2,few,NA,TGTGCCAGCAGTTGGGCCAGTAACTATGGCTACACCTTC,CASSWASNYGYTF
TRBV7-9,TRBJ1-2,NA,TRBD1,TGTGCCAGCAGCCACGGACAGGGGCTCGGCTACACCTTC,CASSHGQGLGYTF
TRBV5-4,TRBJ1-2,few,TRBD1,TGTGCCAGCAGCTTGGCGCAGGGGGGAAGAGGCTACACCTTC,CASSLAQGGRGYTF
TRBV5-1,TRBJ2-2,NA,TRBD1,TGCGCCAGCAGCTTCAGGGGGCAAGGCACCGGGGAGCTGTTTTTT,CASSFRGQGTGELFF
TRBV5-1,TRBJ1-1,NA,NA,TGCGCCAGCAGTTTTTCAGGGGATCTTAAGACTGAAGCTTTCTTT,CASSFSGDLKTEAFF
TRBV6-1,TRBJ1-1,NA,NA,TGTGCCAGCCTTGGGCACCCGAACACTGAAGCTTTCTTT,CASLGHPNTEAFF
TRBV7-9,TRBJ1-1,NA,TRBD1,TGTGCCAGCAGCATGCGACAGGGCATGAACACTGAAGCTTTCTTT,CASSMRQGMNTEAFF
TRBV7-8,TRBJ1-6,NA,NA,TGTGCCAGCAGCTCCAGACAGATTAACGGTTCACCCCTCCACTTT,CASSSRQINGSPLHF
TRBV5-4,TRBJ1-2,NA,NA,TGTGCCAGCAGCTCCGCGGGCCGCGAGGGAAACTATGGCTACACCTTC,CASSSAGREGNYGYTF
TRBV18,TRBJ2-3,NA,TRBD2,TGTGCCAGCTCGGGACTAGCGAGGGAAACAGATACGCAGTATTTT,CASSGLARETDTQYF
TRBV11-1,TRBJ2-3,few,TRBD2,TGTGCCAGCAGCACTACAAGGGAGGGGCTTGCGGATACGCAGTATTTT,CASSTTREGLADTQYF
TRBV6-1,TRBJ1-5,NA,NA,TGTGCCACCCAGATCGATGAAGGAGTGGTTCAGCCCCAGCATTTT,CATQIDEGVVQPQHF
TRBV5-1,TRBJ2-2,NA,TRBD1,TGCGCCAGCAAACGAGGGATGGGACAGGCGAACACCGGGGAGCTGTTTTTT,CASKRGMGQANTGELFF
TRBV5-4,TRBJ1-2,few,NA,TGTGCCAGCAGCTCCGAACTCTATGGCTACACCTTC,CASSSELYGYTF
TRBV28,TRBJ1-4,NA,NA,TGTGCCAGCAGTCCACGGGGGTTAAATGAAAAACTGTTTTTT,CASSPRGLNEKLFF
TRBV2,TRBJ1-6,few,TRBD1,TGTGCCAGCAGCCAGGGGGGACCGATGAATTCACCCCTCCACTTT,CASSQGGPMNSPLHF
TRBV18,TRBJ2-1,NA,TRBD2,TGTGCCAGCTCTCGCACCTCCGCGGGGGGCGATGAGCAGTTCTTC,CASSRTSAGGDEQFF